Listed below are T cell receptor beta chains from one sample, sequenced in a study of blood T cell repertoires in COVID-19. The data were produced by immunoSEQ multiplex PCR, yet TCRdb's version contains in-frame clones alone and is incomplete. The sample yields about 200,000 clones, 65% to 85% seen once. Sample: PBMCs or T cells enriched from blood (not recorded which). Receptors originate from a man between 35 and 55 years old who had recovered from COVID-19. CDR3s include the opening cysteine and the closing phenylalanine or tryptophan. D genes are given only for firm matches. Not every row has a clone size; where given, it reads once, few, many or a size class.

>TRBJ2-7|-|-|TRBV4-1
CASSQGPNRAEQYF
TGCGCCAGCAGCCAAGGCCCCAACAGGGCCGAGCAGTACTTC
>TRBJ1-4|-|-|TRBV20-1
CSASFPHNEKLFF
TGCAGTGCTAGTTTCCCACATAATGAAAAACTGTTTTTT
>TRBJ1-1|-|-|TRBV29-1
CSVGEGYTEAFF
TGCAGCGTTGGCGAGGGCTACACTGAAGCTTTCTTT
>TRBJ1-2|-|-|TRBV4-1
CASSQGLTGYGYTF
TGCGCCAGCAGCCAGGGCCTGACAGGCTATGGCTACACCTTC
>TRBJ1-6|-|-|TRBV4-1
CASSQAGGNSPLHF
TGCGCCAGCAGCCAAGCCGGAGGAAATTCACCCCTCCACTTT
>TRBJ1-2|TRBD1|-|TRBV29-1
CSVTTGGAGGYTF
TGCAGCGTCACGACAGGGGGCGCCGGTGGCTACACCTTC
>TRBJ2-5|TRBD1|-|TRBV5-4
CASSTETGGGIGETQYF
TGTGCCAGCAGCACAGAGACAGGGGGCGGGATAGGAGAGACCCAGTACTTC
>TRBJ2-2|-|few|TRBV7-2
CASSLVTQPRLGGELFF
TGTGCCAGCAGCTTAGTTACACAGCCCCGTTTGGGTGGGGAGCTGTTTTTT
>TRBJ1-5|-|-|TRBV6-2/TRBV6-3
CASSYFAPGGSNQPQHF
TGTGCCAGCAGTTACTTTGCTCCGGGTGGGAGCAATCAGCCCCAGCATTTT
>TRBJ1-4|TRBD1|-|TRBV5-1
CASGTGDNEKLFF
TGCGCCAGCGGAACAGGGGACAATGAAAAACTGTTTTTT
>TRBJ1-6|TRBD1|-|TRBV28
CASRLGQGRNSPLHF
TGTGCCAGCAGACTTGGACAGGGGAGGAATTCACCCCTCCACTTT
>TRBJ1-1|-|-|TRBV27
CASSQTGLVTEAFF
TGTGCCAGCAGCCAAACAGGGCTGGTCACTGAAGCTTTCTTT
>TRBJ2-2|TRBD2|few|TRBV5-4
CASSKDPGGNTGELFF
TGTGCCAGCAGCAAGGACCCGGGGGGGAACACCGGGGAGCTGTTTTTT
>TRBJ2-5|-|-|TRBV7-8
CASSESSRGQTQYF
TGTGCCAGCAGCGAAAGCAGCAGGGGACAGACCCAGTACTTC
>TRBJ2-2|-|-|TRBV10-3
CAISETSPGGANTGELFF
TGTGCCATCAGTGAGACCTCCCCCGGGGGAGCGAACACCGGGGAGCTGTTTTTT
>TRBJ1-1|-|-|TRBV13
CASSLIGEGRNTEAFF
TGTGCCAGCAGCTTAATAGGGGAGGGTCGTAACACTGAAGCTTTCTTT
>TRBJ2-3|-|-|TRBV7-9
CASSLALTRRTDTQYF
TGTGCCAGCAGCTTAGCCCTAACTAGACGCACAGATACGCAGTATTTT
>TRBJ1-5|-|-|TRBV5-1
CASSPGEHNQPQHF
TGCGCCAGCAGCCCCGGGGAGCACAATCAGCCCCAGCATTTT
>TRBJ2-2|TRBD2|-|TRBV4-1
CASSQVSGGAPNTGELFF
TGCGCCAGCAGCCAAGTAAGCGGGGGGGCTCCGAACACCGGGGAGCTGTTTTTT
>TRBJ2-1|TRBD2|-|TRBV28
CASSLQGAGVYNEQFF
TGTGCCAGCAGTTTGCAAGGGGCGGGGGTATACAATGAGCAGTTCTTC
>TRBJ1-4|TRBD1|-|TRBV28
CASSPAGTGTPKLFF
TGTGCCAGCAGTCCGGCCGGGACAGGGACTCCTAAACTGTTTTTT
>TRBJ1-1|TRBD1|-|TRBV18
CASSPLGQGGAFF
TGTGCCAGCTCACCCCTTGGACAGGGTGGTGCTTTCTTT
>TRBJ1-2|-|-|TRBV2
CASSVDSENYGYTF
TGTGCCAGCAGTGTAGACTCAGAAAACTATGGCTACACCTTC
>TRBJ2-7|-|few|TRBV29-1
CSVRGRGRRDEQYF
TGCAGCGTTCGTGGCCGGGGAAGACGTGACGAGCAGTACTTC
>TRBJ1-1|-|-|TRBV28
CASSLRNTEAFF
TGTGCCAGCAGTTTACGGAACACTGAAGCTTTCTTT
>TRBJ2-3|TRBD2|few|TRBV11-2
CASSLWASGGATDTQYF
TGTGCCAGCAGCTTATGGGCTAGCGGGGGGGCGACAGATACGCAGTATTTT
>TRBJ2-7|-|-|TRBV6-5
CASSRGQHSYEQYF
TGTGCCAGCAGCCGGGGTCAGCACTCCTACGAGCAGTACTTC
>TRBJ2-1|TRBD2|few|TRBV2
CASSVGVGLAGGARGEQFF
TGTGCCAGCAGTGTAGGTGTCGGACTAGCGGGGGGCGCTAGGGGTGAGCAGTTCTTC
>TRBJ1-5|-|-|TRBV19
CASSTPFSVGSNQPQHF
TGTGCCAGTAGTACCCCATTCTCCGTCGGGAGCAATCAGCCCCAGCATTTT
>TRBJ2-5|-|-|TRBV19
CASSIVAGGQETQYF
TGTGCCAGTAGTATAGTGGCAGGGGGGCAAGAGACCCAGTACTTC
>TRBJ2-7|-|-|TRBV4-2
CASSQDSPLGATYEQYF
TGTGCCAGCAGCCAAGATTCACCGTTAGGGGCGACCTACGAGCAGTACTTC
>TRBJ2-3|TRBD2|-|TRBV5-1
CASSLAMSGGASDTQYF
TGCGCCAGCAGCTTGGCCATGAGCGGGGGGGCATCAGATACGCAGTATTTT
>TRBJ1-2|TRBD1|-|TRBV6-5
CASSYAGGYGYTF
TGTGCCAGCAGTTACGCAGGGGGTTATGGCTACACCTTC